The following is a T cell receptor (beta chain) sequence with its context. Antigen: not known. PCR involved 60 Vbeta and 13 Jbeta primers. Clones were read by immunoSEQ multiplex PCR, and TCRdb kept only the in-frame ones, dropping some. The data show about 170,000 clones, around three quarters seen once. These data originate in a study of cytomegalovirus exposure and HLA in healthy donors. Study-wide results and caveats: Per published accounts, TCR beta sequences correctly predicted the HLA-A and HLA-B alleles of most subjects. Excluded: some indistinguishable V segments such as TRBV6-2 and TRBV6-3.

V was clipped by 4 bases and J by 2 bases, with 9 bases between them. The germline V gene has CDR1 SQVTM and CDR2 ANQGSEA. The CDR3 runs to 12 residues. This chain connects TRBV29-1 to TRBJ2-7, with D perhaps matching TRBD1 (5 bases). The sequenced material came from PBMCs. This TCR was recovered from a woman aged 45-60 years in good health and CMV-seronegative. CDR3 amino acids: CSVVGAPYEQYF. CDR3 bases: TGCAGCGTTGTAGGGGCACCCTACGAGCAGTACTTC.